Given below is one T cell receptor beta chain in context. As yet, its antigen is unknown. Sequencing was performed with immunoSEQ multiplex PCR; in TCRdb, only in-frame clones are kept and a portion is missing. The data show about 220,000 clones, with 65% to 85% seen just once and around 15% held by the top ten. The CDR3 is 13 amino acids. CDR1 is GTSNPN, CDR2 SVGIG, per germline (reference sequence). V lost 4 bases to trimming and J lost 1 base, with 7 bases between them. The data derive from a study of cytomegalovirus exposure and HLA in healthy donors. Study-wide results and caveats: The tendency of first-cohort TCR clusters to co-occur in the 120 or so validation repertoires emerged from a later analysis.

The gene calls are TRBV30 and TRBJ1-4; a weak D match, TRBD1 (5 bases). This TCR derives from a woman aged 30 to 39 in good health and CMV-seropositive. Source material: PBMCs. The CDR3 nucleotides read TGTGCCTGGACCCAGGGAACTAATGAAAAACTGTTTTTT. Translating it yields CAWTQGTNEKLFF.